The present T cell receptor (beta chain) was sequenced within a study of CD8+ T cells in alopecia areata. Treatment described: oral pan-JAK inhibitor, 5-10 mg twice daily. V was pared by 5 bases and J by 0 bases, with 14 bases between. CDR1 and CDR2 from the germline V gene are LNHDA and SQIVND (reference sequence). CDR3 length: 16 amino acids. This clone appeared a few times. Extraction and reverse transcription of RNA yielded cDNA as the sequencing template. TCRdb's table, derived via immunoSEQ multiplex PCR, lists solely in-frame clones and lacks some. Of 140,000 to 150,000 clones listed, about 59% were seen once; the top ten hold less than 20%.

This clonotype was obtained from a human donor with alopecia areata. The input for sequencing was CD8+ T cells sorted from blood, taken at week 4, from a patient treated with tofacitinib. The rearrangement links TRBV19 to TRBJ1-5; perhaps TRBD1 as D (6 bases). DNA of the CDR3: TGTGCCAGTAGTCTTCCACAGGGTTCTAGCAATCAGCCCCAGCATTTT. This codes for CASSLPQGSSNQPQHF.